The clone carrying this T cell receptor beta chain showed up just a few times. Trimming left V 0 bases short and J 3 bases short, with 19 bases between. The germline gives CDR1 SGDLS, CDR2 YYNGEE. The CDR3 consists of 17 residues. For TCRbeta, the library was prepared with unique molecular identifiers. TCRdb re-called the PCR reads through MiXCR, storing one row per CDR3 protein. The table includes 900,000 or so distinct CDR3 sequences, 15% to 20% detected once. These data come from a study of T-cell reconstitution after alpha-beta-depleted transplantation in children. This specimen was PBMCs, mostly from graft donor cells, taken 360 days after TCRalphabeta/CD19-depleted stem cell transplant. The sequence was obtained from a male patient between 5 and 17 years old who had a stem cell transplant for acute lymphoblastic leukemia, so the T cells may come from the graft donor. This chain joins TRBV9 and TRBJ2-7; TRBD2 is a possible D gene (5 bases). The CDR3 DNA reads as TGTGCCAGCAGCGTAGACGTCCTTTGGGCTAGCTGCTACGAGCAGTACTTC. It yields the protein CASSVDVLWASCYEQYF.